Below are 30 T cell receptor beta chains sequenced from a single sample in a study of CD8 T cells in ankylosing spondylitis. TCRdb re-called the 5' RACE reads with MiXCR, one entry per CDR3 protein. The sample includes about 390,000 distinct CDR3 sequences, 20% to 25% of them seen just once. The antigens of these receptors remain unknown. Study-level findings and limits: Seemingly distinctive of ankylosing spondylitis blood was a TCR beta motif formed by eight highly homologous variants.

Input material: blood, either unsorted or a sorted T cell fraction (not recorded which). The receptors were sampled from a male donor with ankylosing spondylitis.

V and J are TRBV9 and TRBJ2-7; the D call may be TRBD1 or TRBD2 (6 bases each). The CDR3 runs 15 residues. Trimming took off 4 bases at V and 3 bases at J, with 17 bases between the two ends. CDR1 is SGDLS and CDR2 is YYNGEE in the germline V gene. The CDR3 is CASSPNLQGGYEQYF. CDR3 in DNA: TGTGCCAGCAGCCCAAACCTACAGGGAGGCTACGAGCAGTACTTC. Full variable domain (outside the CDR3, taken from reference TRBV9 and TRBJ2-7): DSGVTQTPKHLITATGQRVTLRCSPRSGDLSVYWYQQSLDQGLQFLIQYYNGEERAKGNILERFSAQQFPDLHSELNLSSLELGDSALYFCASSPNLQGGYEQYFGPGTRLTVT.

The table lists this clonotype with a few counts. V and J are TRBV7-9 and TRBJ2-1; maybe TRBD2 (5 bases). V shed 1 base and J shed 15 bases, with 16 bases lying between them. The CDR3 spans 13 residues. Germline CDR1 is SEHNR and CDR2 is FQNEAQ (reference sequence). CDR3 amino acids: CASSLGTARGVFF. The CDR3 DNA follows: TGTGCCAGCAGCTTAGGGACTGCACGGGGTGTGTTCTTC. Full variable domain (remainder filled in from reference TRBV7-9 and TRBJ2-1): DTGVSQNPRHKITKRGQNVTFRCDPISEHNRLYWYRQTLGQGPEFLTYFQNEAQLEKSRLLSDRFSAERPKGSFSTLEIQRTEQGDSAMYLCASSLGTARGVFFGPGTRLTVL.

The V and J genes are TRBV12-5 and TRBJ1-1; no clear D. CDR3 length equals 14 residues. Per germline, CDR1 LGHNT and CDR2 FRNRAP. V lost 3 bases, J lost 0 bases, and 8 bases lay in between. CDR3: CASGLEDLNTEAFF. The DNA of the CDR3 is TGTGCTAGTGGTTTAGAGGATTTGAACACTGAAGCTTTCTTT.

The chain employs TRBV5-1 and TRBJ2-3; 8 bases match TRBD1. The CDR3 has 16 residues. J was trimmed by 6 bases and V by 1 base; bases with no gene match: 10. CDR1 is SGHRS, CDR2 YFSETQ, per germline. As DNA, the CDR3 is TGCGCCAGCAGCTTGAACGTCAGGGGGCAGATGGATACGCAGTATTTT. Its protein is CASSLNVRGQMDTQYF. Complete variable domain (other parts from reference TRBV5-1 and TRBJ2-3): KAGVTQTPRYLIKTRGQQVTLSCSPISGHRSVSWYQQTPGQGLQFLFEYFSETQRNKGNFPGRFSGRQFSNSRSEMNVSTLELGDSALYLCASSLNVRGQMDTQYFGPGTRLTVL.

The chain carries TRBV20-1 and TRBJ2-1; D is tentatively TRBD1 or TRBD2 (5 bases each). The germline V gene encodes CDR1 DFQATT and CDR2 SNEGSKA (reference sequence). The V end lost 3 bases, the J end lost 0 bases, and 9 bases lay between the germline ends. The CDR3 has 14 residues. The CDR3 is CSASWGSSYNEQFF. DNA of the CDR3: TGCAGTGCTAGTTGGGGGAGCTCCTACAATGAGCAGTTCTTC.

The sample holds a few counts of this clonotype. The gene calls are TRBV29-1 and TRBJ2-7; possible D gene TRBD1, 6 bases. In germline, CDR1 is SQVTM, CDR2 ANQGSEA. The CDR3 runs to 13 residues. Trimming removed 3 bases at V and 2 bases at J, with 11 bases between. As DNA, the CDR3 is TGCAGCGTTGACGTTTCAGGGGCCTACGAGCAGTACTTC. It is translated as CSVDVSGAYEQYF.

The chain uses TRBV29-1 and TRBJ2-2; possibly TRBD1 for D (6 bases). The germline V and J ends were trimmed by 7 bases and 1 base, with 16 bases remaining between them. This CDR3 has 15 amino acids. The germline V gene encodes CDR1 SQVTM and CDR2 ANQGSEA. CDR3 nucleotides: TGCAGCGCTAAAAAAAGGGGGTTGAACACCGGGGAGCTGTTTTTT. It translates to CSAKKRGLNTGELFF.

This clonotype was recorded many times. This rearrangement joins TRBV15 to TRBJ2-1; D may be TRBD2 (6 bases). V lost 3 bases and J 5 bases, leaving 14 bases between the germline ends. The germline gives CDR1 LNHNV, CDR2 YYDKDF (reference sequence). There are 15 residues in the CDR3. The CDR3 nucleotides are TGTGCCACCAGCAGGAGGGTCAAGCGGGACAATGAGCAGTTCTTC. This translates into CATSRRVKRDNEQFF.

This clonotype occurred a few times. In DNA form, the CDR3 reads TGTGCCAGCAGCTCGGCGAATCCGTACAATGAGCAGTTCTTC. The encoded protein is CASSSANPYNEQFF. The chain couples TRBV7-9 to TRBJ2-1; no reliable D call. CDR1 and CDR2 from the germline V gene are SEHNR and FQNEAQ (reference sequence). CDR3 length equals 14 residues. The V and J ends lost 4 bases and 4 bases respectively, with 11 bases between them.

This clonotype has more than one count but fewer than ten. The rearrangement uses TRBV6-2 or TRBV6-3 and TRBJ1-1; tentative D call: TRBD1 (5 bases). Germline CDR1 and CDR2: MNHEY and SVGEGT. The CDR3 covers 15 residues. V was clipped by 6 bases and J by 6 bases, with 20 bases between them. The CDR3 spells CASSLRLGEKSEAFF. In nucleotides, the CDR3 is TGTGCCAGCAGCCTAAGACTGGGGGAAAAGTCTGAAGCTTTCTTT.

This rearrangement joins TRBV12-3 or TRBV12-4 to TRBJ1-1; 8 nucleotides match TRBD1. J was trimmed by 5 bases and V by 6 bases; bases with no gene match: 5. CDR3 length: 13 amino acids. CDR3 DNA: TGTGCCAGCAGGGGGACAGGTGGAACTGAAGCTTTCTTT. Translated, it gives CASRGTGGTEAFF.

The V gene is TRBV12-3 or TRBV12-4, the J gene TRBJ2-3; no clear D gene. Trimming cost V 3 bases and J 1 base, with 8 bases left between them. There are 14 residues in the CDR3. CDR3 DNA sequence: TGTGCCAGCAGTTTTTCACCTCGCACAGATACGCAGTATTTT. Encoded protein: CASSFSPRTDTQYF.

V and J are TRBV27 and TRBJ1-1; TRBD1 might be the D (5 bases). The CDR3 covers 14 residues. The germline V gene has CDR1 MNHEY and CDR2 SMNVEV (reference sequence). V lost 2 bases, J lost 0 bases, and 7 bases lay in between. The CDR3 DNA reads as TGTGCCAGCAGTTTAGTGGGGGTGAACACTGAAGCTTTCTTT. It translates to CASSLVGVNTEAFF.

The rearrangement joins TRBV5-1 to TRBJ2-5; possibly TRBD2 for D (5 bases). This CDR3 contains 14 residues. The V and J ends lost 5 bases and 2 bases respectively, with 13 bases between them. Germline V gives CDR1 SGHRS, CDR2 YFSETQ. The CDR3 DNA sequence: TGCGCCAGCAGTTCGGTGGGCGGGCAAGAGACCCAGTACTTC. It is translated as CASSSVGGQETQYF.

This clonotype showed up just a few times. The chain uses TRBV2 and TRBJ1-6; D is possibly TRBD1 (5 bases). CDR3 length equals 15 residues. In germline, CDR1 is SNHLY, CDR2 FYNNEI. V shed 5 bases and J shed 14 bases, with 22 bases lying between them. CDR3 bases: TGTGCCAGCAGTATAGCCGGGACCCATGGGGGATCCCTCCACTTT. Protein product: CASSIAGTHGGSLHF.

This clonotype has only a few counts. V and J are TRBV6-1 and TRBJ2-5; D is tentatively TRBD1 or TRBD2 (5 bases each). Between the trimmed V and J ends, which lost 7 bases and 7 bases, there was a span of 13 bases. The germline V gene encodes CDR1 MNHNS and CDR2 SASEGT. CDR3 size: 12 residues. CDR3 coding DNA: TGTGCCAGCAACTTGGTCGGGACGACCCAGTACTTC. Translation: CASNLVGTTQYF.

V gene TRBV29-1 combines with J gene TRBJ2-7; perhaps D is TRBD1 or TRBD2 (5 bases each). V was pared by 2 bases and J by 2 bases, with 13 bases between. The germline V gene encodes CDR1 SQVTM and CDR2 ANQGSEA. This CDR3 comprises 14 residues. CDR3 amino acids: CSVEQGGPAYEQYF. CDR3 bases: TGCAGCGTTGAACAGGGCGGGCCCGCCTACGAGCAGTACTTC.

A word on this clonotype: Compared with germline, one end of the junction differs, possibly owing to a read error. V gene TRBV2 combines with J gene TRBJ2-7; possible D gene TRBD1, 6 bases. Germline V gene data show CDR1 as SNHLY and CDR2 as FYNNEI. The CDR3 length is 13 residues. CDR3 in amino acids: CAGSGDNSYEQYF. Here the CDR3 DNA reads TGTGCCGGCAGTGGGGACAATTCCTACGAGCAGTACTTC.

In this sample, this clonotype turned up a few times. J is TRBJ2-5 and V is TRBV20-1; D is undetermined. The CDR3 loop spans 14 amino acids. Germline V CDR1 and CDR2: DFQATT, SNEGSKA (reference sequence). Trimming shortened V by 3 bases and J by 4 bases, and 15 bases separated the two germline ends. The CDR3 spells CSASYASRRETQYF. CDR3 bases: TGCAGTGCTAGTTATGCGTCTAGACGAGAGACCCAGTACTTC.

The chain couples TRBV2 to TRBJ1-1, with 9 nucleotides matching TRBD1. Germline V gene lookup returns CDR1 SNHLY and CDR2 FYNNEI. The CDR3 has 17 residues. V trimming: 5 bases; J trimming: 0 bases; junction bases outside the gene matches: 10. CDR3 protein: CASSLTGGQIVNTEAFF. CDR3 in DNA: TGTGCCAGCAGTTTAACAGGGGGCCAAATCGTGAACACTGAAGCTTTCTTT.

This clonotype was seen a handful of times. The chain joins TRBV6-2 or TRBV6-3 to TRBJ2-7; no clear D gene. There are 15 residues in the CDR3. Trimming removed 6 bases at V and 2 bases at J, with 17 bases between. Germline assignment: CDR1 MNHEY and CDR2 SVGEGT. CDR3 protein: CASSLPGIPAYEQYF. CDR3 nucleotide sequence: TGTGCCAGCAGCCTTCCGGGCATCCCCGCCTACGAGCAGTACTTC.

A remark on this clonotype: This CDR3 is missing its conserved last phenylalanine or tryptophan, likely due to a read error. This chain joins TRBV4-2 and TRBJ2-7; 12 nucleotides agree with TRBD2. V lost 0 bases, J lost 5 bases, and 14 bases stayed unmatched. Germline CDR1 LGHNA, CDR2 YNFKEQ. This CDR3 spans 19 amino acids. CDR3 residues: CASSQEVGLAGGPSHEQYL. The CDR3 region has the DNA TGTGCCAGCAGCCAAGAGGTCGGGCTAGCGGGAGGGCCAAGTCACGAGCAGTACCTC.

V usage is TRBV6-1 and J usage is TRBJ2-2; 7 bases agree with TRBD1. This CDR3 has 16 amino acids. Trimming cost V 5 bases and J 0 bases; bases outside gene matches: 6. Germline loops: CDR1 MNHNS, CDR2 SASEGT. CDR3 bases: TGTGCCAGCAGTCGCAGGGGGTCCACGAACACCGGGGAGCTGTTTTTT. Protein: CASSRRGSTNTGELFF.

The rearrangement links TRBV9 to TRBJ1-2; a possible D gene is TRBD1 (5 bases). Per the germline V gene, CDR1 is SGDLS and CDR2 is YYNGEE. The ends were cut back, 4 bases at V and 3 bases at J, with 16 bases in the middle. The CDR3 loop spans 15 amino acids. CDR3 residues: CASSNRDPRHYGYTF. The DNA of the CDR3 is TGTGCCAGCAGCAACCGGGACCCTCGGCACTATGGCTACACCTTC.

This clonotype has just a few counts. The CDR3 loop is CASSVYGRWGTGELFF. CDR3 bases: TGTGCCAGCAGCGTTTACGGGAGGTGGGGCACCGGGGAGCTGTTTTTT. The J gene is TRBJ2-2, the V gene TRBV2, with TRBD2 matching 7 bases. The CDR3 is 16 residues long. CDR1 and CDR2 (germline): SNHLY, FYNNEI. V gave up 6 bases and J gave up 4 bases; unmatched junction bases: 11.

This clonotype has only a few counts. The chain combines TRBV18 with TRBJ2-5, with D uncertain. Germline-derived CDR1 and CDR2 are KGHSH and LQKENI. The CDR3 loop spans 15 amino acids. Deletions cut 5 bases from V and 4 bases from J, with 17 bases between. The CDR3 loop reads CASSFSSSVGETQYF. The CDR3 region has the DNA TGTGCCAGCTCATTTTCTAGTTCCGTTGGAGAGACCCAGTACTTC. The whole variable domain, remainder taken from reference TRBV18 and TRBJ2-5, is NAGVMQNPRHLVRRRGQEARLRCSPMKGHSHVYWYRQLPEEGLKFMVYLQKENIIDESGMPKERFSAEFPKEGPSILRIQQVVRGDSAAYFCASSFSSSVGETQYFGPGTRLLVL.

This clonotype appeared a few times. J is TRBJ2-3 and V is TRBV7-8; possibly TRBD1 for D (6 bases). Germline values: CDR1 SGHVS, CDR2 FQNEAQ. V was trimmed by 5 bases and J by 4 bases, leaving 10 bases between them. The CDR3 is 13 residues long. The DNA of the CDR3 is TGTGCCAGCAGCGTGGACAGAGCAGATACGCAGTATTTT. Residues: CASSVDRADTQYF.

This chain joins TRBV7-9 and TRBJ1-1; D call uncertain. This CDR3 has 14 amino acids. V was pared by 1 base and J by 5 bases, with 11 bases between. Germline lookup yields CDR1 SEHNR and CDR2 FQNEAQ (reference sequence). The CDR3 loop reads CASSLGASGTEAFF. CDR3 nucleotides: TGTGCCAGCAGCTTAGGGGCTTCTGGGACTGAAGCTTTCTTT.

The chain joins TRBV20-1 to TRBJ2-7; D perhaps matches TRBD2 (5 bases). Germline lookup yields CDR1 DFQATT and CDR2 SNEGSKA (reference sequence). The CDR3 runs to 14 residues. Trimming removed 2 bases at V and 2 bases at J, with 13 bases between. For the CDR3, the DNA is TGCAGTGCTAGACACAGCGGAACTACCTACGAGCAGTACTTC. Translated, it gives CSARHSGTTYEQYF.

The chain is built from TRBV7-9 and TRBJ2-7; 13 bases are shared with TRBD2. CDR1 is SEHNR and CDR2 is FQNEAQ in the germline V gene (reference sequence). The trim removed 4 bases at V and 6 bases at J, leaving 9 bases unmatched. This CDR3 spans 16 amino acids. This CDR3 reads CASSSTWGLAGSEQYF. Here the CDR3 DNA reads TGTGCCAGCAGCTCGACGTGGGGACTAGCGGGAAGCGAGCAGTACTTC.